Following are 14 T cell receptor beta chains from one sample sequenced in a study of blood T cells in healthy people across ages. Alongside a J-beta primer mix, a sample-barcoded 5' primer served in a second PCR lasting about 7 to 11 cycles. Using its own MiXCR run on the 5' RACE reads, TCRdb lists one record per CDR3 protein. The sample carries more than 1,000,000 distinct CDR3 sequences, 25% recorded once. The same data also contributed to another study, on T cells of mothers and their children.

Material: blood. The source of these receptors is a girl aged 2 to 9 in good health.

CDR3 region: CSAQTGWGNTIYF. The CDR3 nucleotides are TGCAGCGCCCAGACAGGGTGGGGAAACACCATATATTTT. The V call is TRBV29-1, the J call TRBJ1-3, with 7 bases lining up with TRBD1. Germline V CDR1 and CDR2: SQVTM, ANQGSEA. The CDR3 length is 13 residues. J lost 4 bases, V lost 7 bases, and 7 bases had no gene match.

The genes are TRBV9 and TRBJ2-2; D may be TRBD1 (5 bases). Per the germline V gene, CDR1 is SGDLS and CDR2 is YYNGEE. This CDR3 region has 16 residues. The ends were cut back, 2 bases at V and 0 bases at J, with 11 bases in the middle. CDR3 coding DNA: TGTGCCAGCAGCGTCGAGACAGTCACGAACACCGGGGAGCTGTTTTTT. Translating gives CASSVETVTNTGELFF.

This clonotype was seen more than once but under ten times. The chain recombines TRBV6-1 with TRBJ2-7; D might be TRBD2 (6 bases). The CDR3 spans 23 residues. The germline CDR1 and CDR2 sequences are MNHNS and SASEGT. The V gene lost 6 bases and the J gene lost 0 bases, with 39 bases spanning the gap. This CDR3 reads CASRFGAAQRDSPPRGNSYEQYF. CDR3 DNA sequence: TGTGCCAGCAGATTTGGGGCCGCCCAACGGGACTCCCCTCCAAGAGGCAACTCCTACGAGCAGTACTTC.

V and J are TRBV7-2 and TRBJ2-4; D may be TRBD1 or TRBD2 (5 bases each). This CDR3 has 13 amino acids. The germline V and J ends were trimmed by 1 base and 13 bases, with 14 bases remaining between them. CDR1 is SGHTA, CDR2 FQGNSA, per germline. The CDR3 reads CASSLVPRDPQYF. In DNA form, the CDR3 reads TGTGCCAGCAGCTTAGTGCCCCGGGACCCACAGTACTTC. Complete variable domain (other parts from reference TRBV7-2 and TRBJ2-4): GAGVSQSPSNKVTEKGKDVELRCDPISGHTALYWYRQSLGQGLEFLIYFQGNSAPDKSGLPSDRFSAERTGGSVSTLTIQRTQQEDSAVYLCASSLVPRDPQYFGAGTRLSVL.

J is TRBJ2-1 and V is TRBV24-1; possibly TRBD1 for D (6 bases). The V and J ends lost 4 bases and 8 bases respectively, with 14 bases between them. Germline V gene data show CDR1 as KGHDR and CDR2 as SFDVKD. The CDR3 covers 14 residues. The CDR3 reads CATSDRTGLHEQFF. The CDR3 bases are TGTGCCACCAGTGACCGAACAGGGCTACATGAGCAGTTCTTC.

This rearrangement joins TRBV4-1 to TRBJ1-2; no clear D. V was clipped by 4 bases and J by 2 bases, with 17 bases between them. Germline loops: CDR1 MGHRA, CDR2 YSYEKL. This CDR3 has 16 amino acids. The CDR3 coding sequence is TGCGCCAGCAGCCTCGGGATTTTGGGGAGGAACTATGGCTACACCTTC. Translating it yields CASSLGILGRNYGYTF.

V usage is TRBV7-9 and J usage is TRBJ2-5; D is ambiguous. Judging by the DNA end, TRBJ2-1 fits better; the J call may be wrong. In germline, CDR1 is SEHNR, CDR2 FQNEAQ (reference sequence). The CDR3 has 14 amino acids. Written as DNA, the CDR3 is TGTGCCAGCAGCTTAGATGAAAGGCCCAATGAGCAGTTCTTC. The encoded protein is CASSLDERPNEQFF.

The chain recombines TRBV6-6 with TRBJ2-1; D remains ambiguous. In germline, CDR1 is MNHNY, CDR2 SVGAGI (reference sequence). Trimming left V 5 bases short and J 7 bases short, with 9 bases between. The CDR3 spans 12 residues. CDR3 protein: CASSDEVNEQFF. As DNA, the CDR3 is TGTGCCAGCAGTGACGAAGTAAATGAGCAGTTCTTC.

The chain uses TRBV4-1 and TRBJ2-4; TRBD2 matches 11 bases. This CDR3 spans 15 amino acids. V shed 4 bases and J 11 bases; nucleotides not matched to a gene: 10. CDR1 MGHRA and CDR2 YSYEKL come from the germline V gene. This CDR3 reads CASSPGLAGTPFQYF. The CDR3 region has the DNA TGCGCCAGCAGCCCCGGACTAGCGGGTACACCCTTTCAGTACTTC.

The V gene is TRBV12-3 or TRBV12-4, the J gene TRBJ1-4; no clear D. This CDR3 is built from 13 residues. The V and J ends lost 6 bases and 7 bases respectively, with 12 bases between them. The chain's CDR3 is CASRGRAGEKLFF. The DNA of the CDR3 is TGTGCCAGCAGGGGGAGGGCAGGTGAAAAACTGTTTTTT.

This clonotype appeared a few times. This CDR3 is CASSLSASSYEQYF. The CDR3 bases are TGTGCCAGCAGCCTTTCTGCTAGCTCCTACGAGCAGTACTTC. The chain couples TRBV28 to TRBJ2-7; D is uncertain. CDR3 length equals 14 residues. The V and J ends lost 6 bases and 0 bases respectively, with 12 bases between them. CDR1 is MDHEN, CDR2 SYDVKM, per germline.

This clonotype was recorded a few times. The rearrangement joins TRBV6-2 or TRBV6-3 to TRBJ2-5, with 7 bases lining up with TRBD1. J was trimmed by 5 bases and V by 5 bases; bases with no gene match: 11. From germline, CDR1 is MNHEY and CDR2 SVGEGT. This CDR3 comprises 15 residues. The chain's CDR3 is CASSQGVLRTETQYF. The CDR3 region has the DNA TGTGCCAGCAGTCAGGGGGTGTTACGGACGGAGACCCAGTACTTC.

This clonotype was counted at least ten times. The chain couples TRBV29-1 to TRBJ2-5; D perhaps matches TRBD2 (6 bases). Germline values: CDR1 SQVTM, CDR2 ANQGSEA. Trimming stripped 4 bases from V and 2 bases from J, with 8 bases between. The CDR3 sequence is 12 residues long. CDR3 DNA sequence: TGCAGCGTTGTACGGGAGCAAGAGACCCAGTACTTC. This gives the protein CSVVREQETQYF.

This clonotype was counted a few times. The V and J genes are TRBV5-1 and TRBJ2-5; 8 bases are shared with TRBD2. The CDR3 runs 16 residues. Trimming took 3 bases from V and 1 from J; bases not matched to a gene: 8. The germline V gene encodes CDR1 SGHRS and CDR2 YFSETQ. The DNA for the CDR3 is TGCGCCAGCAGCTCGAACCTAGCGGGTATCCAAGAGACCCAGTACTTC. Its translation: CASSSNLAGIQETQYF.